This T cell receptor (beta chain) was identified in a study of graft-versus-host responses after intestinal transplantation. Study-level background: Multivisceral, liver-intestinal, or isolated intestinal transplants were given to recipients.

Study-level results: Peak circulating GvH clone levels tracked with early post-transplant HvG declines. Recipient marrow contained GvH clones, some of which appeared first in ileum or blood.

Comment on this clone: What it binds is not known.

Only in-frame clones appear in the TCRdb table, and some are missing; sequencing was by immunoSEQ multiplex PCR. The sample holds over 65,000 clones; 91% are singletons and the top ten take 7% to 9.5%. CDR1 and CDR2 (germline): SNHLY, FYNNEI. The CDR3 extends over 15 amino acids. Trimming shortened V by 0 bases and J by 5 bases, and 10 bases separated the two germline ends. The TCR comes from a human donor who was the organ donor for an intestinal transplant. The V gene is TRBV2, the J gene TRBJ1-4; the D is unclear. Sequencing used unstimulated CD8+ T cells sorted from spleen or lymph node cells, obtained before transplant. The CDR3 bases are TGTGCCAGCAGTGAAGCAGGGAACCCCAATGAAAAACTGTTTTTT. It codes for CASSEAGNPNEKLFF.